The 20 T cell receptor beta chains below were found in one sample sequenced in a study of cytomegalovirus exposure and HLA in healthy donors. Researchers ran the PCR with 60 Vbeta and 13 Jbeta primers. Measured with immunoSEQ multiplex PCR; TCRdb has only the in-frame clones, and not every one. The table records around 140,000 clones, more than 60% of them present only once. The sample taken for sequencing was PBMCs. Receptors were obtained from a man aged 35 to 55 in good health and CMV-seropositive.

The V and J genes are TRBV29-1 and TRBJ2-3, with TRBD1 as a possible D gene (6 bases). Trimming took 7 bases from V and 0 from J, leaving 14 bases between them. This CDR3 comprises 14 residues. Per the germline V gene, CDR1 is SQVTM and CDR2 is ANQGSEA. CDR3 nucleotide sequence: TGCAGCGCTCAACAGGGAGAAAGCACAGATACGCAGTATTTT. Amino acids: CSAQQGESTDTQYF.

The DNA for the CDR3 is TGTGCCTGGACGGAGAGTAACGGCCGAGAGACCCAGTACTTC. Amino acid sequence: CAWTESNGRETQYF. This chain uses TRBV30 with TRBJ2-5; no reliable D call. CDR1 is GTSNPN, CDR2 SVGIG, per germline (reference sequence). There are 14 residues in the CDR3. V shed 4 bases and J shed 4 bases, with 16 bases lying between them. Filled out from reference TRBV30 and TRBJ2-5, the complete variable domain reads SQTIHQWPATLVQPVGSPLSLECTVEGTSNPNLYWYRQAAGRGLQLLFYSVGIGQISSEVPQNLSASRPQDRQFILSSKKLLLSDSGFYLCAWTESNGRETQYFGPGTRLLVL.

The CDR3, as DNA: TGCGCCAGCAGCCAAGGAGGAGGGGGCAATCAGCCCCAGCATTTT. This sequence encodes CASSQGGGGNQPQHF. The V call is TRBV4-3, the J call TRBJ1-5; possible D gene TRBD1, 5 bases. CDR1 and CDR2 from the germline V gene are LGHNA and YSLEER. This CDR3 contains 15 residues. The V and J ends lost 1 base and 2 bases respectively, with 9 bases between them.

This clone was counted once. The CDR3 DNA reads TGTGCCAGCAGCGCGACTAGCGGGAGTCCCCTGGCCCAGTACTTC. It is translated as CASSATSGSPLAQYF. This chain connects TRBV5-4 to TRBJ2-5; TRBD2 agrees at 12 bases. J was trimmed by 9 bases and V by 4 bases; bases with no gene match: 10. The CDR3 runs 15 residues. Germline CDR1 is SGHNT and CDR2 is YYREEE (reference sequence).

The chain is built from TRBV19 and TRBJ2-1; D possibly corresponds to TRBD1 (5 bases). CDR1 is LNHDA and CDR2 is SQIVND in the germline V gene (reference sequence). Trimming shortened V by 2 bases and J by 5 bases, and 10 bases separated the two germline ends. The CDR3 spans 14 residues. CDR3 protein: CASSIPRANNEQFF. The CDR3 DNA sequence: TGTGCCAGTAGTATACCCAGGGCCAACAATGAGCAGTTCTTC.

This clone has a single count. The V and J genes are TRBV27 and TRBJ2-7, with 8 bases aligning to TRBD2. Germline V lookup: CDR1 MNHEY, CDR2 SMNVEV (reference sequence). J gave up 2 bases and V 5 bases, and 5 bases lay outside the gene matches. This CDR3 is 14 amino acids long. This chain's CDR3 is CASSISGSPYEQYF. CDR3 in DNA: TGTGCCAGCAGTATAAGCGGGAGCCCCTACGAGCAGTACTTC.

The CDR3 DNA reads as TGTGCCAGCTCACCAAGAGAACCCAGGGGTGGGACTGAAGCTTTCTTT. Its protein product is CASSPREPRGGTEAFF. The chain has TRBV18 and TRBJ1-1, with D maybe TRBD1 (6 bases). V shed 2 bases and J shed 5 bases, with 18 bases lying between them. The CDR3 runs 16 residues. Germline CDR1 is KGHSH and CDR2 is LQKENI.

This clone was observed a few times. J is TRBJ2-1 and V is TRBV11-1; the D is unclear. CDR3 length: 14 amino acids. The V and J ends lost 1 base and 8 bases respectively, with 12 bases between them. From germline, CDR1 is SGHAT and CDR2 FQDESV (reference sequence). The CDR3 sequence is CASSLGGFGDEQFF. CDR3 nucleotides: TGTGCCAGCAGCTTAGGCGGTTTCGGCGATGAGCAGTTCTTC.

The chain uses TRBV18 and TRBJ1-1; D unresolved. This CDR3 is built from 12 residues. From germline, CDR1 is KGHSH and CDR2 LQKENI. V gave up 1 base and J gave up 6 bases, with 6 bases separating them. Here the CDR3 reads CASSPLRAEAFF. As DNA, the CDR3 is TGTGCCAGCTCACCACTCCGGGCTGAAGCTTTCTTT. The complete variable domain, with remaining parts taken from reference TRBV18 and TRBJ1-1, reads NAGVMQNPRHLVRRRGQEARLRCSPMKGHSHVYWYRQLPEEGLKFMVYLQKENIIDESGMPKERFSAEFPKEGPSILRIQQVVRGDSAAYFCASSPLRAEAFFGQGTRLTVV.

The rearrangement uses TRBV28 and TRBJ2-7; 7 nucleotides line up with TRBD1. The CDR3 totals 15 residues. The ends lost 8 bases at V and 9 bases at J; junction bases unmatched: 19. Per the germline V gene, CDR1 is MDHEN and CDR2 is SYDVKM. In DNA, the CDR3 is TGTGCCAGCCCGATCCGGGACAGACGTCACGAGCCGCAGTACTTC. Protein product: CASPIRDRRHEPQYF.

The rearrangement joins TRBV7-9 to TRBJ2-3; D ambiguous. V dropped 6 bases and J dropped 2 bases, with 12 bases sitting between them. The germline gives CDR1 SEHNR, CDR2 FQNEAQ (reference sequence). CDR3 length: 14 amino acids. The CDR3 region is CASSLTGPTDTQYF. DNA of the CDR3: TGTGCCAGCAGTCTGACTGGCCCCACAGATACGCAGTATTTT.

J is TRBJ2-5 and V is TRBV4-3; D is possibly TRBD1 (5 bases). The germline V gene has CDR1 LGHNA and CDR2 YSLEER. The CDR3 is 16 residues long. Trimming shortened V by 0 bases and J by 1 base, and 12 bases separated the two germline ends. The CDR3, as DNA: TGCGCCAGCAGCCAAGATTATTTCACAGGCCAAGAGACCCAGTACTTC. As protein: CASSQDYFTGQETQYF.

This clone was counted a few times. The V and J genes are TRBV5-1 and TRBJ2-7, with D possibly TRBD1 on 5 matching bases. The V gene lost 5 bases and the J gene lost 2 bases, with 14 bases spanning the gap. CDR1 and CDR2 (germline): SGHRS, YFSETQ. The CDR3 runs 14 residues. In nucleotides, the CDR3 is TGCGCCAGCAGGAGTATCCCAGGGACCTACGAGCAGTACTTC. Protein sequence: CASRSIPGTYEQYF.

The chain couples TRBV19 to TRBJ2-1; no definite D call. Trimming shortened V by 5 bases and J by 8 bases, and 10 bases separated the two germline ends. This CDR3 has 12 residues. The germline V gene has CDR1 LNHDA and CDR2 SQIVND (reference sequence). The CDR3 DNA is TGTGCCAGTAGTCTATCCCGTTATGAGCAGTTCTTC. Amino acids: CASSLSRYEQFF.

The CDR3 DNA follows: TGTGCCACCAGCAGAGGGACTCGAGCGCACACCGCAGATGAGCAGTTCTTC. Amino acid sequence: CATSRGTRAHTADEQFF. The chain uses TRBV15 and TRBJ2-1; a possible D gene is TRBD2 (5 bases). Per germline, CDR1 LNHNV and CDR2 YYDKDF (reference sequence). The CDR3 contains 17 residues. Trimming pared 1 base from V and 8 bases from J, leaving 21 bases between.

The chain couples TRBV4-3 to TRBJ2-7; TRBD2 is a possible D gene (5 bases). V gave up 1 base and J gave up 4 bases, with 14 bases separating them. The CDR3 extends over 15 amino acids. Germline V lookup: CDR1 LGHNA, CDR2 YSLEER. In DNA, the CDR3 is TGCGCCAGCAGCCAAGCTTCAGGCGGGCGATACGAGCAGTACTTC. It codes for CASSQASGGRYEQYF.

The rearrangement links TRBV28 to TRBJ2-7, with 13 bases identical to TRBD2. This CDR3 spans 14 amino acids. The germline gives CDR1 MDHEN, CDR2 SYDVKM. V shed 6 bases and J 3 bases; nucleotides not matched to a gene: 2. CDR3 DNA: TGTGCCAGCAGAACTAGCGGGAGGGTCTACGAGCAGTACTTC. The encoded protein is CASRTSGRVYEQYF.

The rearrangement uses TRBV11-3 and TRBJ2-1; 8 bases line up with TRBD2. V trimming: 4 bases; J trimming: 2 bases; junction bases outside the gene matches: 4. The CDR3 has 15 residues. Germline loops: CDR1 SGHNT, CDR2 YENEEA. The CDR3 loop reads CASSSLADPYNEQFF. The CDR3, as DNA: TGTGCCAGCAGCTCACTAGCGGACCCCTACAATGAGCAGTTCTTC. Looking up the rest from reference TRBV11-3 and TRBJ2-1 gives the full variable domain: EAGVVQSPRYKIIEKKQPVAFWCNPISGHNTLYWYLQNLGQGPELLIRYENEEAVDDSQLPKDRFSAERLKGVDSTLKIQPAELGDSAVYLCASSSLADPYNEQFFGPGTRLTVL.

The CDR3 region has the DNA TGTGCCAGCAGCTCTACGGGACAGGGCTATCCATGGGACTATGGCTACACCTTC. Translation gives CASSSTGQGYPWDYGYTF. This chain uses TRBV5-4 with TRBJ1-2; 9 bases are shared with TRBD1. In germline, CDR1 is SGHNT, CDR2 YYREEE (reference sequence). J gave up 3 bases and V 3 bases, and 15 bases lay outside the gene matches. The CDR3 sequence is 18 residues long.

The V call is TRBV2, the J call TRBJ2-1; 11 nucleotides agree with TRBD2. There are 17 residues in the CDR3. V trimming: 0 bases; J trimming: 7 bases; junction bases outside the gene matches: 8. The germline gives CDR1 SNHLY, CDR2 FYNNEI. This chain's CDR3 is CASSEAGLAGGRNEQFF. The DNA for the CDR3 is TGTGCCAGCAGTGAAGCGGGTCTAGCGGGAGGTAGGAATGAGCAGTTCTTC. Complete variable domain (other parts from reference TRBV2 and TRBJ2-1): EPEVTQTPSHQVTQMGQEVILRCVPISNHLYFYWYRQILGQKVEFLVSFYNNEISEKSEIFDDQFSVERPDGSNFTLKIRSTKLEDSAMYFCASSEAGLAGGRNEQFFGPGTRLTVL.